Listed here are 17 T cell receptor beta chains from one sample, sequenced in a study of vaccination and CD4 T cells after COVID-19. As for treatment: approximately 9-day PBMC culture with coronavirus spike peptide pools or control peptides (ViraFEST assay). Once obtained from cultured CD4+ T cells, the DNA was sequenced using the Oncomine TCR Beta short-read assay. In TCRdb, the PCR reads were re-called with MiXCR into one record per CDR3 protein. The profile covers over 20,000 distinct CDR3 sequences, with roughly 52% appearing a single time and 5.5% to 7% taken by the ten largest. Their antigen targets remain unknown. Sequencing input: CD4+ T cells from blood, cultured in vitro. These receptors were collected from a human donor who had recovered from COVID-19.

The gene calls are TRBV28 and TRBJ1-3, with a tentative D call TRBD1 (5 bases). This CDR3 spans 16 amino acids. With 7 bases removed from V and 0 bases from J, the gap between germline ends came to 16 bases. CDR1 is MDHEN, CDR2 SYDVKM, per germline. The CDR3 DNA reads as TGTGCCAGCACCCCAGGTGGGGACCCCTCTGGAAACACCATATATTTT. It codes for CASTPGGDPSGNTIYF.

There are a few counts of this clonotype. The V gene is TRBV10-1, the J gene TRBJ2-3; TRBD2 might be the D (5 bases). Germline V gene lookup returns CDR1 WNHNN and CDR2 SYGVQD (reference sequence). This CDR3 comprises 14 residues. V lost 3 bases to trimming and J lost 8 bases, with 15 bases between them. The CDR3 spells CASSEGSAGPTQYF. In DNA form, the CDR3 reads TGCGCCAGCAGTGAAGGGTCTGCGGGTCCTACGCAGTATTTT.

For the CDR3, the DNA is TGTGCCAGCAGTGAAGAAGACAGGGGGCTATACTATGGCTACACCTTC. It encodes CASSEEDRGLYYGYTF. V and J are TRBV2 and TRBJ1-2; 10 bases map to TRBD1. The ends lost 1 base at V and 3 bases at J; junction bases unmatched: 5. The CDR3 sequence is 16 residues long. Germline CDR1 and CDR2: SNHLY and FYNNEI.

The J gene is TRBJ1-2, the V gene TRBV19; D is undetermined. Trimming pared 6 bases from V and 4 bases from J, leaving 12 bases between. This CDR3 contains 13 residues. The germline V gene has CDR1 LNHDA and CDR2 SQIVND (reference sequence). The CDR3 is CASSVGSSYGYTF. CDR3 in DNA: TGTGCCAGTAGCGTGGGCTCGAGCTATGGCTACACCTTC. The whole variable domain, remainder taken from reference TRBV19 and TRBJ1-2, is DGGITQSPKYLFRKEGQNVTLSCEQNLNHDAMYWYRQDPGQGLRLIYYSQIVNDFQKGDIAEGYSVSREKKESFPLTVTSAQKNPTAFYLCASSVGSSYGYTFGSGTRLTVV.

The V call is TRBV24-1, the J call TRBJ2-2, with TRBD1 as a possible D gene (5 bases). The ends were cut back, 7 bases at V and 1 base at J, with 9 bases in the middle. In germline, CDR1 is KGHDR, CDR2 SFDVKD. CDR3 size: 14 residues. CDR3 sequence: CATRAGQNTGELFF. CDR3 nucleotide sequence: TGTGCCACCAGGGCAGGGCAGAACACCGGGGAGCTGTTTTTT.

The sample holds a few counts of this clonotype. This chain links TRBV20-1 with TRBJ1-2; 9 bases are shared with TRBD1. Trimming at V came to 2 bases and at J to 3 bases, leaving 4 bases not matched to a gene. CDR1 is DFQATT and CDR2 is SNEGSKA in the germline V gene (reference sequence). The CDR3 is 14 residues long. CDR3 sequence: CSARPGQGDYGYTF. Here the CDR3 DNA reads TGCAGTGCTAGACCGGGACAGGGAGACTATGGCTACACCTTC.

This clonotype showed up just a few times. The chain links TRBV20-1 to TRBJ1-2; 9 bases agree with TRBD1. The CDR3 totals 16 residues. The V segment lost 0 bases and the J segment 1 base; nucleotides outside the gene matches: 6. Germline V gene lookup returns CDR1 DFQATT and CDR2 SNEGSKA (reference sequence). The CDR3 protein is CSARDRDRGFNYGYTF. Here the CDR3 DNA reads TGCAGTGCTAGAGATCGTGACAGGGGGTTTAACTATGGCTACACCTTC.

The CDR3 coding sequence is TGTGCCAGCAGCTTAGCGGAGACCCAGTACTTC. Protein: CASSLAETQYF. This chain connects TRBV7-2 to TRBJ2-5; unclear D gene. Germline CDR1 SGHTA, CDR2 FQGNSA. The CDR3 contains 11 residues. Trimming cost V 0 bases and J 5 bases, with 1 base left between them.

This clonotype was counted a single time. CDR3 loop: CSARGQGSDGYTF. CDR3 sequence (DNA): TGCAGTGCTAGGGGGCAGGGGTCTGATGGCTACACCTTC. V gene TRBV20-1 combines with J gene TRBJ1-2; D perhaps matches TRBD1 (6 bases). The CDR3 loop spans 13 amino acids. The germline CDR1 and CDR2 sequences are DFQATT and SNEGSKA (reference sequence). V dropped 3 bases and J dropped 6 bases, with 14 bases sitting between them.

This chain connects TRBV21-1 to TRBJ2-5; the listed D gene, TRBD1, was not tested against the DNA. TRBV21-1 is listed as a pseudogene. There are 15 residues in the CDR3. CDR3 in DNA: TGTGCCAGCAACTTGACGGGTCGCAGGGAGGAGACCCAGTACTTC. This gives the protein CASNLTGRREETQYF.

This chain connects TRBV5-4 to TRBJ2-7; TRBD1 agrees at 9 bases. CDR1 SGHNT and CDR2 YYREEE come from the germline V gene (reference sequence). J lost 0 bases, V lost 4 bases, and 14 bases had no gene match. CDR3 length equals 18 residues. CDR3 sequence (DNA): TGTGCCAGCAGCCGAGGGGGCACCGGGGACAGGGCCTCCTACGAGCAGTACTTC. This gives the protein CASSRGGTGDRASYEQYF.

In its sample, this clonotype was seen a few times. V is TRBV24-1 and J is TRBJ2-4, with 8 bases that match TRBD2. The germline V gene has CDR1 KGHDR and CDR2 SFDVKD. This CDR3 is 17 amino acids long. V shed 12 bases, J shed 0 bases, and the junction held 15 bases outside the gene matches. The CDR3 nucleotides read TGTGCCCTCGGGAGGGCGGTTCGCGGGATAGCCAAAAACATTCAGTACTTC. It specifies CALGRAVRGIAKNIQYF.

This chain links TRBV7-3 with TRBJ2-5; 9 bases align to TRBD1. CDR3 length: 14 amino acids. The J segment lost 4 bases and the V segment lost 8 bases, leaving 8 bases of the junction unmatched. Per the germline V gene, CDR1 is SGHTA and CDR2 is FQGTGA. The CDR3 DNA follows: TGTGCCAGCTCTAGTGGGACAGGGTTAGAGACCCAGTACTTC. Amino acids: CASSSGTGLETQYF.

The chain carries TRBV7-2 and TRBJ1-5; possibly TRBD1 for D (5 bases). CDR1 is SGHTA, CDR2 FQGNSA, per germline. Deletions cut 7 bases from V and 3 bases from J, with 16 bases between. This CDR3 comprises 15 residues. Written as DNA, the CDR3 is TGTGCCAGCACCTGGGGTACAGGTTTCAATCAGCCCCAGCATTTT. This codes for CASTWGTGFNQPQHF.

This clonotype appeared once. This CDR3 is CASKPSGYTGELFF. The DNA for the CDR3 is TGTGCCAGCAAACCTAGCGGCTACACCGGGGAGCTGTTTTTT. V and J are TRBV2 and TRBJ2-2; 7 nucleotides align to TRBD2. CDR1 and CDR2 (germline): SNHLY, FYNNEI. The CDR3 is 14 residues long. V trimming: 7 bases; J trimming: 3 bases; junction bases outside the gene matches: 5.

The rearrangement links TRBV27 to TRBJ1-5; 7 nucleotides agree with TRBD1. This CDR3 region has 22 residues. Trimming took 2 bases from V and 4 from J; bases not matched to a gene: 26. Germline assignment: CDR1 MNHEY and CDR2 SMNVEV (reference sequence). CDR3 residues: CASSLMKVPVMTQGQRNQPQHF. The CDR3 region has the DNA TGTGCCAGCAGTTTAATGAAGGTCCCCGTCATGACCCAGGGACAGAGGAATCAGCCCCAGCATTTT.

This clonotype showed up just a few times. This chain joins TRBV7-9 and TRBJ1-3; D may be TRBD1 (6 bases). This CDR3 comprises 12 residues. Germline V lookup: CDR1 SEHNR, CDR2 FQNEAQ (reference sequence). V was shortened by 11 bases and J by 2 bases, with 10 bases between the two germline ends. The CDR3 region has the DNA TGTGCCGGGACATCCACTGGAAACACCATATATTTT. It translates to CAGTSTGNTIYF.